The 9 T cell receptor beta chains in this list originate from one sample, sequenced in a study of spatial heterogeneity in lung cancer. TCRdb redid the calling of the 5' RACE reads with MiXCR, one entry per CDR3 protein. The sample contains a few thousand distinct CDR3 sequences, 8% to 10% of which appear only once. Time point noted: sample taken at primary tumor resection. Material for sequencing was whole RNA from tumor, nontumor lung or frozen PBMC, left unsorted. This specimen consisted of normal lung tissue next to the tumor, obtained at surgery. The receptors shown here come from a male donor with early-stage non-small cell lung cancer.

Ten or more counts support this clonotype. Because the library targeted alpha chains, this beta chain is an off-target read whose size means little. CDR3 DNA sequence: TGTGCCAGCAGTTCAGCGGGACAAGGCTACACCTTC. Its translation is CASSSAGQGYTF. The V and J genes are TRBV12-3 or TRBV12-4 and TRBJ1-2; tentatively, D is TRBD1 (6 bases). The V end was cut by 4 bases, the J end by 8 bases, with 11 bases between. This CDR3 has 12 residues.

Notes on this clonotype: This beta chain is a stray read from a library made for alpha chains; its abundance is not meaningful. This sequence joins TRBV20-1 and TRBJ2-7, with 8 positions matching TRBD2. In germline, CDR1 is DFQATT, CDR2 SNEGSKA (reference sequence). After removal of 1 base from V and 3 bases from J, the junction contained 5 bases not matched to a gene. The CDR3 runs to 14 residues. The CDR3 region has the DNA TGCAGTGCTAGAGCGGGGGGGCACCACTACGAGCAGTACTTC. Translated, it gives CSARAGGHHYEQYF.

Judged by abundance, this clonotype is medium-sized. Being off target in a library aimed at alpha chains, this beta chain has a size of little meaning. The chain combines TRBV5-1 with TRBJ1-6, with no clear D. V lost 0 bases and J lost 9, with 16 bases in between. CDR1 SGHRS and CDR2 YFSETQ come from the germline V gene. The CDR3 length is 16 residues. CDR3 residues: CASSLGWAINGSPLHF. The CDR3 DNA sequence: TGCGCCAGCAGCTTGGGGTGGGCAATCAACGGTTCACCCCTCCACTTT.

This clonotype was recorded at least ten times. A library made for alpha chains picked up this beta chain off target, so its size means little. The rearrangement uses TRBV5-1 and TRBJ2-7, with no clear D. Looked up from germline, CDR1 is SGHRS and CDR2 is YFSETQ. V lost 1 base, J lost 6 bases, and 8 bases lay in between. The CDR3 is made up of 12 amino acids. CDR3 coding DNA: TGCGCCAGCAGCTTGATTGGGCGCGAGCAGTACTTC. This gives the protein CASSLIGREQYF.

The table lists this clonotype with many counts. As an off-target read in a library built for alpha chains, this beta chain has a frequency of little significance. As DNA, the CDR3 is TGTGCCAGCAGCTTGATGATTGAAAGGCCCCAAGAGACCCAGTACTTC. Translating gives CASSLMIERPQETQYF. The chain uses TRBV7-2 and TRBJ2-5; no clear D. Trimming removed 3 bases at V and 1 base at J, with 15 bases between. Germline CDR1 is SGHTA and CDR2 is FQGNSA. The CDR3 spans 16 residues.

By sample fraction, this clonotype is large. For a library built for alpha chains, this beta chain is a stray read; little rests on its size. This sequence joins TRBV6-6 and TRBJ2-1; tentatively, D is TRBD1 (5 bases). V lost 6 bases, J lost 2 bases, and 8 bases lay in between. Looked up from germline, CDR1 is MNHNY and CDR2 is SVGAGI (reference sequence). This CDR3 contains 13 residues. The chain's CDR3 is CASRGLTYNEQFF. CDR3 coding DNA: TGTGCCAGCAGGGGGCTAACCTACAATGAGCAGTTCTTC.

This clonotype is labeled medium-sized. Being off target in a library aimed at alpha chains, this beta chain has a size of little meaning. The rearrangement uses TRBV18 and TRBJ2-1; the match to TRBD2 covers 8 bases. Per germline, CDR1 KGHSH and CDR2 LQKENI. The CDR3 is 15 amino acids. Trimming at V came to 6 bases and at J to 8 bases, leaving 12 bases not matched to a gene. The CDR3 DNA reads TGTGCCAGCTCTCTCGGCGGAGGACTAGCCGATGAGCAGTTCTTC. This encodes CASSLGGGLADEQFF. Drawing the rest from reference TRBV18 and TRBJ2-1, the complete variable domain is NAGVMQNPRHLVRRRGQEARLRCSPMKGHSHVYWYRQLPEEGLKFMVYLQKENIIDESGMPKERFSAEFPKEGPSILRIQQVVRGDSAAYFCASSLGGGLADEQFFGPGTRLTVL.

This clonotype is medium-sized (0.01 to 0.1%) by share. The library was designed around alpha chains, so this beta chain is a stray read whose abundance carries little weight. The chain recombines TRBV4-1 with TRBJ2-7; D is unclear. CDR3 size: 13 residues. Trimming cost V 2 bases and J 2 bases, with 7 bases left between them. Germline CDR1 MGHRA, CDR2 YSYEKL. The CDR3 protein is CASSQSRTYEQYF. The CDR3 DNA sequence: TGCGCCAGCAGCCAATCGCGCACCTACGAGCAGTACTTC.

By share, this clonotype ranks as medium-sized. The library was designed around alpha chains, so this beta chain is a stray read whose abundance carries little weight. The genes are TRBV27 and TRBJ1-1; the match to TRBD1 covers 7 bases. The CDR3 is 14 residues long. From germline, CDR1 is MNHEY and CDR2 SMNVEV (reference sequence). V was clipped by 2 bases and J by 2 bases; unmatched bases: 2. CDR3 residues: CASSLKGANTEAFF. The DNA for the CDR3 is TGTGCCAGCAGTTTAAAGGGGGCAAACACTGAAGCTTTCTTT.